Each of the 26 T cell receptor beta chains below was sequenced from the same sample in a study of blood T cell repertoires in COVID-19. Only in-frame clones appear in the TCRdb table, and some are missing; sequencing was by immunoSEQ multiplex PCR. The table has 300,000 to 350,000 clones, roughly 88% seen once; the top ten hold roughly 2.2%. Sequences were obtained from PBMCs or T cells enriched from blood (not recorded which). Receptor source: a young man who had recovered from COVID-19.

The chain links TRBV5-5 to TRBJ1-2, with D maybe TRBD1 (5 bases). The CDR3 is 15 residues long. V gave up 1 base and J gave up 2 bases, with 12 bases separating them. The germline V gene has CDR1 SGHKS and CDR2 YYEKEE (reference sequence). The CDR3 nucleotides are TGTGCCAGCAGCTTGCGGGGGGAGACAAACTATGGCTACACCTTC. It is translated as CASSLRGETNYGYTF. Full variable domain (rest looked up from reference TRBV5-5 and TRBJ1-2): DAGVTQSPTHLIKTRGQQVTLRCSPISGHKSVSWYQQVLGQGPQFIFQYYEKEERGRGNFPDRFSARQFPNYSSELNVNALLLGDSALYLCASSLRGETNYGYTFGSGTRLTVV.

CDR3 protein: CATSDRGDQPQHF. The CDR3 nucleotides read TGTGCCACCTCGGACAGGGGAGATCAGCCCCAGCATTTT. The gene calls are TRBV10-3 and TRBJ1-5, with TRBD1 identical over 9 bases. V trimming: 10 bases; J trimming: 5 bases; junction bases outside the gene matches: 6. The CDR3 runs 13 residues. Looked up from germline, CDR1 is ENHRY and CDR2 is SYGVKD.

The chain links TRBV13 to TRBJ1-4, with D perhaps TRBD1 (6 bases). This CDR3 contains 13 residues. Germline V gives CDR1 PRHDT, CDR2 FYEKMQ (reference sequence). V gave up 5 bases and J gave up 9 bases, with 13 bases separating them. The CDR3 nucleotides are TGTGCCAGCAGCGCCTTACAGGGCCAAAAACTGTTTTTT. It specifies CASSALQGQKLFF.

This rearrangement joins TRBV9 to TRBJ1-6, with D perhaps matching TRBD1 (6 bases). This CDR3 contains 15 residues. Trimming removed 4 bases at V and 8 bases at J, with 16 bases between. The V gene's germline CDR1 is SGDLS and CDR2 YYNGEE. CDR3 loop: CASSLQGFSDSPLHF. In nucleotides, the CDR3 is TGTGCCAGCAGCTTACAGGGCTTCTCGGATTCACCCCTCCACTTT.

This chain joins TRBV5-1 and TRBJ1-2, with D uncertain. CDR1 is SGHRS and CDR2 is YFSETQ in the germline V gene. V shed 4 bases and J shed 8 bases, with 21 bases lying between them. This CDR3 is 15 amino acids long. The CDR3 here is CASSHPTTAPSGYTF. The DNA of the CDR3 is TGCGCCAGCAGCCATCCGACAACAGCCCCCTCGGGCTACACCTTC. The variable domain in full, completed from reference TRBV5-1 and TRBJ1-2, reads KAGVTQTPRYLIKTRGQQVTLSCSPISGHRSVSWYQQTPGQGLQFLFEYFSETQRNKGNFPGRFSGRQFSNSRSEMNVSTLELGDSALYLCASSHPTTAPSGYTFGSGTRLTVV.

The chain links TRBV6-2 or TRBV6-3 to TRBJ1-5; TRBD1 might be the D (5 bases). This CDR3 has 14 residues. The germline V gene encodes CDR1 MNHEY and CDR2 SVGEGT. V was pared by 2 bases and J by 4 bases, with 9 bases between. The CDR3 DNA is TGTGCCAGCAGTTACATGGGGGGGAATCAGCCCCAGCATTTT. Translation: CASSYMGGNQPQHF.

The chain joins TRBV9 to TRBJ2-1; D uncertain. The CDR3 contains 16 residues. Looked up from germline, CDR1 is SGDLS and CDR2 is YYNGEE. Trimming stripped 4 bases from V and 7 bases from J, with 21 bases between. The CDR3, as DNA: TGTGCCAGCAGCCCCCGTCGTCGTGCGTCGTCAAATGAGCAGTTCTTC. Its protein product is CASSPRRRASSNEQFF. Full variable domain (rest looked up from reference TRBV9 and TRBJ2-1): DSGVTQTPKHLITATGQRVTLRCSPRSGDLSVYWYQQSLDQGLQFLIQYYNGEERAKGNILERFSAQQFPDLHSELNLSSLELGDSALYFCASSPRRRASSNEQFFGPGTRLTVL.

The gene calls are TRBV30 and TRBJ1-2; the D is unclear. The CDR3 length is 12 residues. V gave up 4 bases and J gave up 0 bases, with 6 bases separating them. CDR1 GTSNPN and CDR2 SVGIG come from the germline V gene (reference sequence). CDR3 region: CAWNRANYGYTF. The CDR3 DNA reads TGTGCCTGGAATCGCGCTAACTATGGCTACACCTTC.

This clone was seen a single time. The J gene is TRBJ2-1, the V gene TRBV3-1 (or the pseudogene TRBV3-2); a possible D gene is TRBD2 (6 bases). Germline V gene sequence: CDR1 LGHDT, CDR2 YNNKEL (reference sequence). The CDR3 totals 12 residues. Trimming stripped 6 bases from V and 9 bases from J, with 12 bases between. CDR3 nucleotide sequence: TGTGCCAGCAGTCCCGGAGGGGCTGAGCAGTTCTTC. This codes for CASSPGGAEQFF.

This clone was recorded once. The CDR3 is CASSTGTGAYEQYF. DNA of the CDR3: TGCGCCAGCAGCACCGGGACAGGGGCCTACGAGCAGTACTTC. V and J are TRBV5-1 and TRBJ2-7, with 10 positions matching TRBD1. V shed 4 bases and J 2 bases; nucleotides not matched to a gene: 3. Germline loops: CDR1 SGHRS, CDR2 YFSETQ. This CDR3 is 14 amino acids long. The entire variable domain, with the rest obtained from reference TRBV5-1 and TRBJ2-7, is as follows: KAGVTQTPRYLIKTRGQQVTLSCSPISGHRSVSWYQQTPGQGLQFLFEYFSETQRNKGNFPGRFSGRQFSNSRSEMNVSTLELGDSALYLCASSTGTGAYEQYFGPGTRLTVT.

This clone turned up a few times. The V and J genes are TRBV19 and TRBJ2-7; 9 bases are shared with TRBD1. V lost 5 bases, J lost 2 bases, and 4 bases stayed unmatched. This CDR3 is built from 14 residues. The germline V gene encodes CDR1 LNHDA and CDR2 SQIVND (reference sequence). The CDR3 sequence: CASSGDRDPYEQYF. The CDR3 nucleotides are TGTGCCAGTAGTGGGGACAGGGATCCCTACGAGCAGTACTTC.

CDR3 protein: CASRSGYGYTF. CDR3 DNA sequence: TGTGCCAGCCGTTCGGGCTATGGCTACACCTTC. The gene calls are TRBV5-6 and TRBJ1-2, with unresolved D. The CDR3 is 11 residues long. From germline, CDR1 is SGHDT and CDR2 YYEEEE. Trimming removed 7 bases at V and 4 bases at J, with 8 bases between.

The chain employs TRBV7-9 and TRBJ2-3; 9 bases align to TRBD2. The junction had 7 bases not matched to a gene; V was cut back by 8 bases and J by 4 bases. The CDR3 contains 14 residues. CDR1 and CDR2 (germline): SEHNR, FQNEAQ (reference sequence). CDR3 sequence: CASRGGARSDTQYF. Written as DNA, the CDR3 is TGTGCCAGCCGCGGGGGGGCGAGGTCAGATACGCAGTATTTT.

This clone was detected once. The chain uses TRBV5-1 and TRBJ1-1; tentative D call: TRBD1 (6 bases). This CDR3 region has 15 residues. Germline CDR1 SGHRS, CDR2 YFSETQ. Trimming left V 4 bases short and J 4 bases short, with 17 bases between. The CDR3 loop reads CASSRLGQTITEAFF. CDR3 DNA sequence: TGCGCCAGCAGCCGCCTAGGACAGACTATCACTGAAGCTTTCTTT.

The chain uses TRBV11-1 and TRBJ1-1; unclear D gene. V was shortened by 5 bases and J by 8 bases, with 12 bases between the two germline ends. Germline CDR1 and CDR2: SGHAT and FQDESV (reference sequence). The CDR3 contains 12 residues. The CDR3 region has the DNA TGTGCCAGCAGCCCGCAGTTATCGGAAGCTTTCTTT. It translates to CASSPQLSEAFF.

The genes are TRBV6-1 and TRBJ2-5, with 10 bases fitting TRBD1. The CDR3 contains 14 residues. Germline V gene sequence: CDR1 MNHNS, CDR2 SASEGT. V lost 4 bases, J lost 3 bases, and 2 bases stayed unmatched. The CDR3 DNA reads TGTGCCAGCAGTGCCGGGACAGGGGAAGAGACCCAGTACTTC. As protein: CASSAGTGEETQYF.

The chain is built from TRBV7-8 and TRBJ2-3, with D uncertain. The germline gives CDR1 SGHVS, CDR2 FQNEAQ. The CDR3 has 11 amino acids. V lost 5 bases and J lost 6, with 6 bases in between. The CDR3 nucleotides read TGTGCCAGCAGCCCCAGGGATACGCAGTATTTT. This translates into CASSPRDTQYF.

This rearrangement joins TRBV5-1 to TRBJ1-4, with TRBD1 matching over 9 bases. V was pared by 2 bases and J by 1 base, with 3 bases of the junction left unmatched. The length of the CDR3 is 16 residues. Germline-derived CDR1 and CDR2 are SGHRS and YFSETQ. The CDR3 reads CASSLGQGKTNEKLFF. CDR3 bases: TGCGCCAGCAGCTTAGGACAGGGGAAAACTAATGAAAAACTGTTTTTT. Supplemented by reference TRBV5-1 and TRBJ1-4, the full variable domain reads KAGVTQTPRYLIKTRGQQVTLSCSPISGHRSVSWYQQTPGQGLQFLFEYFSETQRNKGNFPGRFSGRQFSNSRSEMNVSTLELGDSALYLCASSLGQGKTNEKLFFGSGTQLSVL.

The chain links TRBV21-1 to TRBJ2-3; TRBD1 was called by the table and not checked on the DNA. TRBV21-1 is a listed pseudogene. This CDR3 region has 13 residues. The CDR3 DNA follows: TGTGCCACGCAAGGGGGAAGGACAGATACGCAGTATTTT. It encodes CATQGGRTDTQYF.

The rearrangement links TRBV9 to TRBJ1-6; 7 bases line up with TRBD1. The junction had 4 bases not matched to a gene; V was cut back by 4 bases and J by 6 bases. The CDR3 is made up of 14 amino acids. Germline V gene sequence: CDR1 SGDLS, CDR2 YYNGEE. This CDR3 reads CASSKGAGNSPLHF. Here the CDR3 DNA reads TGTGCCAGCAGCAAGGGGGCCGGTAATTCACCCCTCCACTTT.

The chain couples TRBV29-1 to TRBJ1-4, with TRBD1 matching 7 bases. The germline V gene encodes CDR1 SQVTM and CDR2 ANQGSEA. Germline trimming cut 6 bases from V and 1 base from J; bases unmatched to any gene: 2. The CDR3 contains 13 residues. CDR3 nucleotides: TGCAGCGTACAGGGGATAACTAATGAAAAACTGTTTTTT. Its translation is CSVQGITNEKLFF.

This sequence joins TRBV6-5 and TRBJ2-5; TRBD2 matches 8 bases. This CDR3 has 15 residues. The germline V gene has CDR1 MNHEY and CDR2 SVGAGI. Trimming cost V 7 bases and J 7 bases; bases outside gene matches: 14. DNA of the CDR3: TGTGCCAGCACCGAGAGTCCTAGCGGGCGGGTGACCCAGTACTTC. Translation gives CASTESPSGRVTQYF.

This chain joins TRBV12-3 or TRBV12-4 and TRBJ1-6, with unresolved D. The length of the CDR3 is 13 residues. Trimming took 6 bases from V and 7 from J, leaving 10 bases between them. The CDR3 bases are TGTGCCAGCAGGTCACGGTCCAATTCACCCCTCCACTTT. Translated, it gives CASRSRSNSPLHF.

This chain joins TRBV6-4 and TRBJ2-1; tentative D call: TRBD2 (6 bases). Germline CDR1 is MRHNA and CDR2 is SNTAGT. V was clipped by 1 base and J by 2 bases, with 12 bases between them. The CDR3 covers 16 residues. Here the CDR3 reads CASSDLGWTTYNEQFF. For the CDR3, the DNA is TGTGCCAGCAGTGACTTAGGATGGACTACCTACAATGAGCAGTTCTTC.

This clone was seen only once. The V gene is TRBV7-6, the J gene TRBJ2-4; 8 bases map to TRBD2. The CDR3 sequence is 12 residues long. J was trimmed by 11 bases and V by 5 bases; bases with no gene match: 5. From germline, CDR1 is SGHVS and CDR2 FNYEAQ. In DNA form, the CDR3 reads TGTGCCAGCAGCGGAAGCGGGGGCCTTCAGTACTTC. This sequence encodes CASSGSGGLQYF.

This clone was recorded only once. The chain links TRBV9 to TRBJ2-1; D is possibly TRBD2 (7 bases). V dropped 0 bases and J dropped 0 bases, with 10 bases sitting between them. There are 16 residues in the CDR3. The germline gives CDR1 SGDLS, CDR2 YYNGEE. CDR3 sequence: CASSVEGGDSYNEQFF. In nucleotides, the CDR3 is TGTGCCAGCAGCGTAGAAGGGGGGGACTCCTACAATGAGCAGTTCTTC. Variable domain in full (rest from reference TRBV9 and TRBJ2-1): DSGVTQTPKHLITATGQRVTLRCSPRSGDLSVYWYQQSLDQGLQFLIQYYNGEERAKGNILERFSAQQFPDLHSELNLSSLELGDSALYFCASSVEGGDSYNEQFFGPGTRLTVL.